This T cell receptor (beta chain) was observed in a study of CD4 T cells in relation to SARS-CoV-2 and coronaviruses. The wider study: A couple of subjects were Hispanic; patients were fewer than 10 males and a handful of females.

The CDR3 spans 13 residues. The germline V gene encodes CDR1 DFQATT and CDR2 SNEGSKA (reference sequence). The V end was cut by 3 bases, the J end by 4 bases, with 9 bases between. Remarks on this clone: The antigen is unknown.

Generated by immunoSEQ multiplex PCR, the TCRdb table keeps only in-frame clones and is missing some. The table lists around 40,000 clones, about 80% of them singletons, with 0.95% to 1.5% in the top ten. This chain connects TRBV20-1 to TRBJ2-2; tentatively, D is TRBD2 (5 bases). The TCR originated in an adult with COVID-19. Sample: naive CD4+ T cells from PBMCs, cultured in vitro. As for subset: naive CD4+ T cells isolated by negative enrichment. CDR3 coding DNA: TGCAGTGCTAGTATCAGCGGCACCGGGGAGCTGTTTTTT. Translating it yields CSASISGTGELFF.